This T cell receptor beta chain was sequenced for a study of cytomegalovirus exposure and HLA in healthy donors. Background on the study: Most genotyped donors, around four fifths of roughly 400, had Caucasian-associated genetic ancestry. General observations from the study: TCR beta V- and J-gene trimming was later associated with a missense DCLRE1C variant. With further analysis later on, most CMV-associated TCR beta chains appeared HLA-restricted.

A note on this clone: Its matching antigen is unknown.

The germline V gene has CDR1 SGHTA and CDR2 FQGNSA. The CDR3 is 11 amino acids. Trimming took 11 bases from V and 4 from J, leaving 10 bases between them. The PCR used 60 Vbeta and 13 Jbeta primers. Profiling relied on immunoSEQ multiplex PCR, and the TCRdb table lists in-frame clones only, not all of them. The sample has tens of thousands of clones, about 70% seen once; the top ten hold roughly 9.8%. The specimen sequenced was PBMCs. This receptor was taken from a woman in her 50s in good health and CMV-seropositive. The rearrangement links TRBV7-2 to TRBJ2-3; D remains unclear. The CDR3 DNA sequence: TGTGCCCTGCGGTTCGCAGATACGCAGTATTTT. The encoded protein is CALRFADTQYF. Together with reference TRBV7-2 and TRBJ2-3, the CDR3 gives the full variable domain: GAGVSQSPSNKVTEKGKDVELRCDPISGHTALYWYRQSLGQGLEFLIYFQGNSAPDKSGLPSDRFSAERTGGSVSTLTIQRTQQEDSAVYLCALRFADTQYFGPGTRLTVL.